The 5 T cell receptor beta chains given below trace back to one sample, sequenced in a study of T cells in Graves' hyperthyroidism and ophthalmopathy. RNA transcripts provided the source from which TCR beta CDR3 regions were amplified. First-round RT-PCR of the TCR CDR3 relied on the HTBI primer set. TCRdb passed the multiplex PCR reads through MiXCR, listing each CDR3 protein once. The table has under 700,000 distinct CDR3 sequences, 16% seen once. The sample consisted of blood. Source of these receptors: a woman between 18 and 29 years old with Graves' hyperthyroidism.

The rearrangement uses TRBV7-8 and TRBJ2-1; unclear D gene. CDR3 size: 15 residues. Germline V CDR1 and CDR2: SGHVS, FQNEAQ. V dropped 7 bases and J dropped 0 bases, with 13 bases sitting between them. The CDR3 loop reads CASTWTLSSYNEQFF. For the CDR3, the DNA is TGTGCCAGCACTTGGACCCTAAGCTCCTACAATGAGCAGTTCTTC.

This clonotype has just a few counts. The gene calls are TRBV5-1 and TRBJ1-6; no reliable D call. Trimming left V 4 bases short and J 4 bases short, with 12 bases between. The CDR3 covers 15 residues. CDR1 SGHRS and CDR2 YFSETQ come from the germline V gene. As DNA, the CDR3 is TGCGCCAGCAGCGTCTTGGGAGCATATAATTCACCCCTCCACTTT. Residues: CASSVLGAYNSPLHF.

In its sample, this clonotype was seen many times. The CDR3 coding sequence is TGTGCCAGCAGCGGGCCGGGACAGGGTGATGAAAAACTGTTTTTT. Translated, it gives CASSGPGQGDEKLFF. J is TRBJ1-4 and V is TRBV7-9; TRBD1 matches at 9 bases. Germline assignment: CDR1 SEHNR and CDR2 FQNEAQ (reference sequence). The CDR3 length is 15 residues. V lost 5 bases, J lost 6 bases, and 7 bases stayed unmatched.

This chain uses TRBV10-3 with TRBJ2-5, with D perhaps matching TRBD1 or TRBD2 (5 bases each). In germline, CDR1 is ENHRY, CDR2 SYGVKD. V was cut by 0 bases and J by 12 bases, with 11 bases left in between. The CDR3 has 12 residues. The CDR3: CAISESEGRKYF. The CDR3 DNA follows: TGTGCCATCAGTGAGTCTGAGGGGAGAAAGTACTTC.

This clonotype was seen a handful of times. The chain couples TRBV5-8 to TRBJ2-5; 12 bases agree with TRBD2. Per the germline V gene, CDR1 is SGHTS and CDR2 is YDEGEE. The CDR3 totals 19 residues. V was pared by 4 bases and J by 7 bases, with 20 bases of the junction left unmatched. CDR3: CASSPRAGTSGLGGATQYF. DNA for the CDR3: TGTGCCAGCAGCCCGCGAGCCGGGACTAGCGGGTTAGGGGGGGCGACCCAGTACTTC. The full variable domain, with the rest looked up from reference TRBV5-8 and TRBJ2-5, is EAGVTQSPTHLIKTRGQQATLRCSPISGHTSVYWYQQALGLGLQFLLWYDEGEERNRGNFPPRFSGRQFPNYSSELNVNALELEDSALYLCASSPRAGTSGLGGATQYFGPGTRLLVL.